The rows below give T cell receptor beta chains drawn from one sample of a study of metastatic and nonmetastatic thyroid tumors. TCRdb reprocessed the PCR reads via MiXCR. The profile shows fewer than 40,000 clones, about 30% of them singletons. The specimen was tumor tissue. The receptors stem from a female donor with papillary thyroid cancer or a benign thyroid nodule (not recorded which). Some clones in this sample may be carry-over from other donors' samples. Each CDR3 is given with its conserved first and last residue. Fields, in order: D gene, J gene, V gene, clone size, CDR3 DNA, CDR3 protein. D genes are given only for firm matches. Expanded clones get a size class; other rows say once, few or many, or leave the size out.

TRBD2,TRBJ2-1,TRBV9,.,TGTGCCAGCAGCCCAGGGACTAGCGGGAAGGATGAGCAGTTCTTC,CASSPGTSGKDEQFF
.,TRBJ1-2,TRBV6-1,few,TGTGCCAGTCAACCGGGCCTAAGGGACTATGGCTACACCTTC,CASQPGLRDYGYTF
.,TRBJ2-7,TRBV19,few,TGTGCCAGTAGTATCGAATCGTGGACCTACGAGCAGTACTTC,CASSIESWTYEQYF
.,TRBJ1-2,TRBV6-1,few,TGTGCCAGCAGTGGGACGGGGAGGGCTGGCTACACCTTC,CASSGTGRAGYTF
.,TRBJ2-7,TRBV20-1,few,TGCAGTGCTACCGCCCGTAATTATTACGAGCAGTACTTC,CSATARNYYEQYF
.,TRBJ2-2,TRBV6-5,.,TGTGCCAGCAGTTACTCGAACCAGGGCACCGGGGAGCTGTTTTTT,CASSYSNQGTGELFF
.,TRBJ2-2,TRBV19,few,TGTGCCAGTAGTTTTTCTGAGGCCGGGGAGCTGTTTTTT,CASSFSEAGELFF
TRBD2,TRBJ2-1,TRBV28,few,TGTGCCAGCAGCGGGACTAGCGGGGGCAGTGAGCAGTTCTTC,CASSGTSGGSEQFF
.,TRBJ2-2,TRBV19,.,TGTGCCAGTAGAAGACTGGAAAACACCGGGGAGCTGTTTTTT,CASRRLENTGELFF
.,TRBJ2-1,TRBV4-2,.,TGTGCCAGCAGCCAATATGGCGGCTCTGGTAATGAGCAGTTCTTC,CASSQYGGSGNEQFF
TRBD2,TRBJ2-5,TRBV2,.,TGTGCCAGCCGCCAACTAGCGGGAGTGGAGACCCAGTACTTC,CASRQLAGVETQYF
TRBD1,TRBJ1-6,TRBV27,few,TGTGCCAGCAGGTCAGGGGGAATTAATTCACCCCTCCACTTT,CASRSGGINSPLHF
TRBD1,TRBJ2-7,TRBV6-1,.,TGTGCCAGCAGTTCGGACGGGGGACAGGCCAGGCAGGAGCAGTACTTC,CASSSDGGQARQEQYF
.,TRBJ2-2,TRBV7-2,.,TGTGCCAGCAGCTTTCGCCCCGGGTTTTCGTATACGGGCGACACCGGGGAGCTGTTTTTT,CASSFRPGFSYTGDTGELFF
TRBD1,TRBJ2-7,TRBV6-1,.,TGTGCCAGCTCCTCTGACAGGGAGAGCGAGCAGTACTTC,CASSSDRESEQYF
.,TRBJ2-1,TRBV6-1,.,TGTGCCACGGGGCGAGGAGCGGGCAACAATGAGCAGTTCTTC,CATGRGAGNNEQFF
.,TRBJ1-6,TRBV11-2,.,TGTGCCAGCAGCGTCATTATAAATTCACCCCTCCACTTT,CASSVIINSPLHF
.,TRBJ2-3,TRBV6-1,many,TGTGCCAGCAGTCATCGAGGGACCAGCACAGATACGCAGTATTTT,CASSHRGTSTDTQYF
.,TRBJ1-2,TRBV6-1,few,TGTGCCAGCACCCCGGAGTATGGGCAGGGTGGCTACACCTTC,CASTPEYGQGGYTF
.,TRBJ1-2,TRBV10-3,few,TGTGCCATCAGTGAGTCGGGAGGGGTCGGCTATGGCTACACCTTC,CAISESGGVGYGYTF
.,TRBJ1-1,TRBV2,.,TGTGCCAGCAGGGAGGACATTTTCACTGAAGCTTTCTTT,CASREDIFTEAFF
TRBD1,TRBJ1-2,TRBV6-2/TRBV6-3,few,TGTGCCAGCAGTTACTCCGGGACAGCTAACTATGGCTACACCTTC,CASSYSGTANYGYTF
TRBD2,TRBJ2-1,TRBV20-1,.,TGCAGTGCTAGAGAAGCGGGGAATGAGCAGTTCTTC,CSAREAGNEQFF
.,TRBJ1-2,TRBV6-2/TRBV6-3,.,TGTGCCAGCAGTTACCCCCAGGGTGGTGGCTACACCTTC,CASSYPQGGGYTF
.,TRBJ2-3,TRBV9,.,TGTGCCAGCAGCGCTACAAGGGGTCTCACAGATACGCAGTATTTT,CASSATRGLTDTQYF
.,TRBJ1-5,TRBV3-1,.,TGTGCCAGCAGCCAAGTCCAGGGCGGTCAGCCCCAGCATTTT,CASSQVQGGQPQHF
.,TRBJ1-6,TRBV6-5,few,TGTGCCAGCAGTTACGGAGTCAGTTCGTGGAGTTCACCCCTCCACTTT,CASSYGVSSWSSPLHF
TRBD1,TRBJ1-2,TRBV6-1,.,TGTGCCAGCAGCCGGGACAGCCCTAACTATGGCTACACCTTC,CASSRDSPNYGYTF
TRBD1,TRBJ1-1,TRBV6-5,few,TGTGCCAGCAGTTACTCGGCAGGGGGCACTGAAGCTTTCTTT,CASSYSAGGTEAFF
.,TRBJ2-3,TRBV12-3/TRBV12-4,.,TGTGCCAGCACCACAAGGGGGGGGACGGCTAGCACAGATACGCAGTATTTT,CASTTRGGTASTDTQYF
TRBD2,TRBJ2-2,TRBV25-1,.,TGTGCCAGCAGTCCCGACAGGGGTAGACTAGCGGGGTTATTCACCGGGGAGCTGTTTTTT,CASSPDRGRLAGLFTGELFF
.,TRBJ1-2,TRBV20-1,.,TGCAGTGCTTGGGGGGCCGCAGATAACTATGGCTACACCTTC,CSAWGAADNYGYTF
.,TRBJ2-1,TRBV2,few,TGTGCCAGCAGTGAGCGGGGGCAGTTCTTC,CASSERGQFF
TRBD2,TRBJ2-2,TRBV28,few,TGTGCCAGCAGTTCTAGCGGGAGCACCGGGGAGCTGTTTTTT,CASSSSGSTGELFF
.,TRBJ1-2,TRBV6-4,few,TGTGCCAGCAGTGAGCGTCGGGAGGGTGGCTATGGCTACACCTTC,CASSERREGGYGYTF
.,TRBJ2-3,TRBV27,.,TGTGCCAGCAGGCCACAACCGACCACAGATACGCAGTATTTT,CASRPQPTTDTQYF
.,TRBJ1-4,TRBV5-5,.,TGTGCCAGCAGCAGGGACGGCGCAACTAATGAAAAACTGTTTTTT,CASSRDGATNEKLFF
TRBD2,TRBJ2-1,TRBV20-1,.,TGCAGTGCTAGAGCAGAGTCCGCTAGCGGGAGAGATGAGCAGTTCTTC,CSARAESASGRDEQFF
TRBD1,TRBJ1-5,TRBV6-4,few,TGTGCCAGCGGAGAGGACAGGGACTATCAGCCCCAGCATTTT,CASGEDRDYQPQHF
.,TRBJ1-1,TRBV6-2/TRBV6-3,few,TGTGCCAGCAGTTACCTTTTTACAGGGAGTGAAGCTTTCTTT,CASSYLFTGSEAFF
.,TRBJ2-2,TRBV6-6,few,TGTGCCAGCAGTTACTCGATCCAGCGGGACACCGGGGAGCTGTTTTTT,CASSYSIQRDTGELFF
.,TRBJ2-3,TRBV7-8,.,TGTGCCAGCAGCTCCTCCTCCTCTCGGGCGCAGTATTTT,CASSSSSSRAQYF
.,TRBJ2-1,TRBV6-1,.,TGTGCCAGCACCCTACATGAGCAGTTCTTC,CASTLHEQFF
TRBD2,TRBJ2-3,TRBV20-1,.,TGCAGTGCTAGAGACAAGACTAGCGGGAGCACAGATACGCAGTATTTT,CSARDKTSGSTDTQYF
.,TRBJ2-7,TRBV7-9,few,TGTGCCAGCACACCAGGGGCTACACAGGTTTACGAGCAGTACTTC,CASTPGATQVYEQYF
.,TRBJ1-1,TRBV7-9,once,TGTGCCAGCAGCGCCCGGGACACGAACACTGAAGCTTTCTTT,CASSARDTNTEAFF
TRBD2,TRBJ2-3,TRBV6-1,few,TGTGCCAGCAAACTAGCGGGAGAGATATATACAGATACGCAGTATTTT,CASKLAGEIYTDTQYF
.,TRBJ1-5,TRBV27,few,TGTGCCAGCAGGACGGGAATGGGCAATCAGCCGCAGCATTTT,CASRTGMGNQPQHF
.,TRBJ1-3,TRBV4-1,.,TGCGCCAGCAGCCAAGACTCGTTAAACTCTGGAAACACCATATATTTT,CASSQDSLNSGNTIYF
.,TRBJ2-1,TRBV7-3,once,TGTGCCAGTGGGAGCGGCGCCTACAATGAGCAGTTCTTC,CASGSGAYNEQFF
.,TRBJ2-5,TRBV6-6,few,TGTGCCAGCAGTTACGGCGAGGGGCAGTACTTC,CASSYGEGQYF